Following are 18 T cell receptor beta chains from one sample sequenced in a study of blood T cell repertoires in COVID-19. Sequencing was performed with immunoSEQ multiplex PCR; in TCRdb, only in-frame clones are kept and a portion is missing. The sample holds nearly 350,000 clones, about 90% seen once. Sequencing was done on a sample of peripheral blood. The receptor set was obtained from a woman in her 70s with COVID-19, enrolled during active disease.

The chain is built from TRBV3-1 (or the pseudogene TRBV3-2) and TRBJ2-3, with 12 bases identical to TRBD2. The CDR3 extends over 15 amino acids. Germline CDR1 is LGHDT and CDR2 is YNNKEL (reference sequence). Trimming at V came to 1 base and at J to 9 bases, leaving 5 bases not matched to a gene. CDR3 in DNA: TGTGCCAGCAGCCAAGGGACTAGCGGGGCTGACACGCAGTATTTT. This codes for CASSQGTSGADTQYF.

The chain uses TRBV6-6 and TRBJ1-1; TRBD1 might be the D (5 bases). The germline V gene encodes CDR1 MNHNY and CDR2 SVGAGI (reference sequence). The CDR3 is made up of 12 amino acids. V was pared by 6 bases and J by 6 bases, with 11 bases between. Written as DNA, the CDR3 is TGTGCCAGCAGCCGCCGGGGGGCTGAAGCTTTCTTT. Encoded protein: CASSRRGAEAFF.

The table lists this clone with a few counts. The rearrangement joins TRBV28 to TRBJ1-2; D unclear. Trimming left V 5 bases short and J 4 bases short, with 11 bases between. Germline CDR1 MDHEN, CDR2 SYDVKM. The CDR3 consists of 13 residues. As DNA, the CDR3 is TGTGCCAGCAGTGTTACAAGCGTCTATGGCTACACCTTC. It codes for CASSVTSVYGYTF.

V usage is TRBV6-5 and J usage is TRBJ2-6; D gene unclear. V was shortened by 0 bases and J by 1 base, with 4 bases between the two germline ends. The CDR3 spans 15 residues. From germline, CDR1 is MNHEY and CDR2 SVGAGI. DNA for the CDR3: TGTGCCAGCAGTTACTCTTCGTCTGGGGCCAACGTCCTGACTTTC. Translating it yields CASSYSSSGANVLTF.

The CDR3 bases are TGCGCCAGCAGTGTAGCGGGGAGCTCGGTAGGGCAGTTCTTC. It encodes CASSVAGSSVGQFF. The chain joins TRBV10-1 to TRBJ2-1; 8 bases align to TRBD2. Germline V gives CDR1 WNHNN, CDR2 SYGVQD (reference sequence). Trimming cost V 4 bases and J 12 bases; bases outside gene matches: 11. This CDR3 region has 14 residues.

The chain joins TRBV19 to TRBJ1-2; 7 bases line up with TRBD1. The CDR3 is made up of 14 amino acids. The germline CDR1 and CDR2 sequences are LNHDA and SQIVND (reference sequence). Trimming took 7 bases from V and 5 from J; bases not matched to a gene: 10. The DNA for the CDR3 is TGTGCCAGTACTGAGACAGGGACGAAGTATGGCTACACCTTC. Residues: CASTETGTKYGYTF.

This chain uses TRBV11-1 with TRBJ2-7; 9 nucleotides agree with TRBD1. There are 15 residues in the CDR3. V trimming: 5 bases; J trimming: 0 bases; junction bases outside the gene matches: 5. The germline V gene encodes CDR1 SGHAT and CDR2 FQDESV (reference sequence). In DNA form, the CDR3 reads TGTGCCAGCAGCGTACAGGGGGCCCTCTCCTACGAGCAGTACTTC. Protein sequence: CASSVQGALSYEQYF.

The CDR3 sequence is CASSRGTGLAGVTLFF. The CDR3 DNA reads TGTGCCAGCAGCCGGGGCACTGGACTAGCGGGGGTGACGTTGTTCTTC. The chain recombines TRBV2 with TRBJ2-1; TRBD2 agrees at 13 bases. This CDR3 comprises 16 residues. V lost 6 bases to trimming and J lost 15 bases; unmatched junction nucleotides: 17. The germline CDR1 and CDR2 sequences are SNHLY and FYNNEI.

V is TRBV7-2 and J is TRBJ2-2, with D possibly matching TRBD2 (7 bases). Between the trimmed V and J ends, which lost 5 bases and 4 bases, there was a span of 11 bases. CDR3 size: 14 residues. CDR1 and CDR2 (germline): SGHTA, FQGNSA. CDR3 in DNA: TGTGCCAGCAGCCGTAGGGGGGGCACCGGGGAGCTGTTTTTT. It encodes CASSRRGGTGELFF.

V gene TRBV7-2 combines with J gene TRBJ2-7; TRBD1 matches at 10 bases. Per germline, CDR1 SGHTA and CDR2 FQGNSA. The CDR3 is 15 amino acids. Trimming cost V 5 bases and J 5 bases; bases outside gene matches: 9. As DNA, the CDR3 is TGTGCCAGCAGCCCCCGGACAGGGGGAGTCCACGAGCAGTACTTC. This gives the protein CASSPRTGGVHEQYF.

V and J are TRBV2 and TRBJ2-2, with a tentative D call TRBD2 (5 bases). Germline values: CDR1 SNHLY, CDR2 FYNNEI. The V gene lost 5 bases and the J gene lost 0 bases, with 10 bases spanning the gap. There are 15 residues in the CDR3. CDR3 in DNA: TGTGCCAGCAGTCCACGGGGAACGAACACCGGGGAGCTGTTTTTT. Translated: CASSPRGTNTGELFF.

The CDR3 loop reads CASSPVTGMNTEAFF. The CDR3 DNA is TGCGCCAGCAGCCCGGTGACAGGGATGAACACTGAAGCTTTCTTT. V usage is TRBV5-1 and J usage is TRBJ1-1; 7 bases are shared with TRBD1. V lost 4 bases to trimming and J lost 0 bases; unmatched junction nucleotides: 6. Germline lookup yields CDR1 SGHRS and CDR2 YFSETQ. This CDR3 region has 15 residues. The variable domain in full, with the rest retrieved from reference TRBV5-1 and TRBJ1-1, is KAGVTQTPRYLIKTRGQQVTLSCSPISGHRSVSWYQQTPGQGLQFLFEYFSETQRNKGNFPGRFSGRQFSNSRSEMNVSTLELGDSALYLCASSPVTGMNTEAFFGQGTRLTVV.

The chain couples TRBV2 to TRBJ2-3, with TRBD2 matching over 10 bases. Germline lookup yields CDR1 SNHLY and CDR2 FYNNEI. The CDR3 runs to 15 residues. The V gene end was trimmed by 6 bases and the J gene end by 4 bases; junction bases not matched to a gene: 7. Here the CDR3 DNA reads TGTGCCAGCAGCTTGAGCGGGGGGGCGGCAGATACGCAGTATTTT. It yields the protein CASSLSGGAADTQYF.

The gene calls are TRBV7-3 and TRBJ2-2; possible D gene TRBD1, 7 bases. Germline V gene data show CDR1 as SGHTA and CDR2 as FQGTGA. The V and J ends lost 9 bases and 5 bases respectively, with 16 bases between them. CDR3 length equals 14 residues. This CDR3 reads CASRAGGGTGELFF. CDR3 DNA: TGTGCCAGTAGGGCAGGGGGAGGAACCGGGGAGCTGTTTTTT.

This chain uses TRBV24-1 with TRBJ1-5; maybe TRBD1 (5 bases). Trimming shortened V by 4 bases and J by 2 bases, and 14 bases separated the two germline ends. The V gene's germline CDR1 is KGHDR and CDR2 SFDVKD. The CDR3 length is 16 residues. This chain's CDR3 is CATSEGGVEGNQPQHF. The CDR3 DNA sequence: TGTGCCACCAGTGAAGGAGGGGTGGAAGGCAATCAGCCCCAGCATTTT.

V gene TRBV2 combines with J gene TRBJ1-2, with 11 positions matching TRBD1. Germline V gene lookup returns CDR1 SNHLY and CDR2 FYNNEI. V lost 8 bases and J lost 7; bases outside the gene matches: 3. CDR3 length: 12 residues. CDR3 in DNA: TGTGCCAGCGTCGGGACAGGGGGTGGCTACACCTTC. This translates into CASVGTGGGYTF. Using reference TRBV2 and TRBJ1-2 for the parts outside the CDR3, the full variable domain is EPEVTQTPSHQVTQMGQEVILRCVPISNHLYFYWYRQILGQKVEFLVSFYNNEISEKSEIFDDQFSVERPDGSNFTLKIRSTKLEDSAMYFCASVGTGGGYTFGSGTRLTVV.

The CDR3 spells CASSSLAGETEAFF. DNA for the CDR3: TGTGCCAGCAGTTCCCTCGCAGGGGAAACTGAAGCTTTCTTT. The chain uses TRBV28 and TRBJ1-1; a possible D gene is TRBD1 (6 bases). V shed 4 bases and J shed 5 bases, with 14 bases lying between them. This CDR3 spans 14 amino acids. CDR1 is MDHEN, CDR2 SYDVKM, per germline.

The gene calls are TRBV7-3 and TRBJ2-7; 9 positions match TRBD1. The V gene's germline CDR1 is SGHTA and CDR2 FQGTGA. The J segment lost 6 bases and the V segment lost 5 bases, leaving 5 bases of the junction unmatched. CDR3 length: 13 residues. The CDR3 coding sequence is TGTGCCAGCAGCAAGGGACAGGGTTTCGAGCAGTACTTC. It specifies CASSKGQGFEQYF.